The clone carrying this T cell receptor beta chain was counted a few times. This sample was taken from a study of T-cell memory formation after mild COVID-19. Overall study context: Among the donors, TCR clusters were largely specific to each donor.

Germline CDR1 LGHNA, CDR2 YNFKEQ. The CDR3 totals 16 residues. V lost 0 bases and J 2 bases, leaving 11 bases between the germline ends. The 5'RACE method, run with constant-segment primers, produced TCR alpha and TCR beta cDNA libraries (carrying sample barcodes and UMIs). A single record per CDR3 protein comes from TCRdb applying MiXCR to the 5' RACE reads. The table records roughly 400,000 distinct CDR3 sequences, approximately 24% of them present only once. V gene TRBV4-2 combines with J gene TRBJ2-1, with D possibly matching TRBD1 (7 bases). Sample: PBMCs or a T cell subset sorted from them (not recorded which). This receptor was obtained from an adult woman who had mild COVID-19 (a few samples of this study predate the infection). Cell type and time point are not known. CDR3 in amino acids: CASSQDTGEAYNEQFF. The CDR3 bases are TGTGCCAGCAGCCAAGATACAGGGGAGGCCTACAATGAGCAGTTCTTC.